A single sample gave rise to the 27 T cell receptor beta chains below, sequenced in a study of blood T cells in healthy people across ages. Primers used in a second PCR of about 7 to 12 cycles were a sample-barcoded 5' primer and a J-beta primer mix. Each CDR3 protein is one row after TCRdb ran MiXCR on the 5' RACE reads. The table includes over 950,000 distinct CDR3 sequences, around two fifths detected once. Specimen: blood. The source is a man aged 18 to 35 in good health.

The chain uses TRBV7-6 and TRBJ1-2, with a tentative D call TRBD1 (5 bases). The CDR3 runs to 16 residues. Trimming removed 5 bases from V and 1 base from J, with 17 bases in between. From germline, CDR1 is SGHVS and CDR2 FNYEAQ. The chain's CDR3 is CASSPLVQGVNYGYTF. CDR3 nucleotide sequence: TGTGCCAGCAGCCCCTTGGTCCAGGGCGTTAACTATGGCTACACCTTC.

The chain has TRBV20-1 and TRBJ1-2; 9 positions agree with TRBD1. Germline CDR1 DFQATT, CDR2 SNEGSKA (reference sequence). CDR3 size: 14 residues. The V and J ends lost 6 bases and 5 bases, in that order; junction bases with no gene match: 10. The CDR3 is CSAAGTGTRYGYTF. The CDR3 DNA is TGCAGTGCGGCCGGGACAGGGACTAGGTATGGCTACACCTTC.

Many counts were recorded for this clonotype. The chain couples TRBV12-3 or TRBV12-4 to TRBJ2-7; no reliable D call. The ends were cut back, 7 bases at V and 3 bases at J, with 4 bases in the middle. The CDR3 length is 10 residues. The CDR3 protein is CASKGYEQYF. The CDR3 DNA reads TGTGCCAGCAAGGGCTACGAGCAGTACTTC.

The chain combines TRBV7-7 with TRBJ2-4, with D possibly TRBD2 on 6 matching bases. Gene TRBJ2-7 matches the end of the DNA better, so the J call may be wrong. This CDR3 spans 15 amino acids. Germline V gene sequence: CDR1 SSHAT, CDR2 FNYEAQ (reference sequence). CDR3 loop: CASGKGQGFFYEQYF. CDR3 DNA sequence: TGTGCTAGCGGCAAAGGCCAGGGTTTTTTCTACGAGCAGTACTTC.

This clonotype was counted between two and nine times. The chain joins TRBV29-1 to TRBJ1-1; no definite D call. The CDR3 is made up of 11 amino acids. Germline values: CDR1 SQVTM, CDR2 ANQGSEA. V was pared by 6 bases and J by 4 bases, with 9 bases between. CDR3 in DNA: TGCAGCGTAGTCGCCGGCACTGAAGCTTTCTTT. This gives the protein CSVVAGTEAFF.

This clonotype appeared a few times. J is TRBJ1-2 and V is TRBV27; D unclear. The CDR3 covers 13 residues. Per the germline V gene, CDR1 is MNHEY and CDR2 is SMNVEV (reference sequence). Trimming removed 2 bases at V and 8 bases at J, with 12 bases between. DNA of the CDR3: TGTGCCAGCAGTTTAGGTGTAGGACGCGGCTACACCTTC. Its translation: CASSLGVGRGYTF.

The rearrangement links TRBV12-3 or TRBV12-4 to TRBJ1-5; TRBD1 is a possible D gene (5 bases). There are 13 residues in the CDR3. V gave up 9 bases and J gave up 6 bases, with 15 bases separating them. Written as DNA, the CDR3 is TGTGCCAGTAGGCGGGGGTCCGGTCAGCCCCAGCATTTT. Translating gives CASRRGSGQPQHF.

This clonotype was found a few times. The chain combines TRBV5-1 with TRBJ2-4, with TRBD2 matching 9 bases. Germline CDR1 and CDR2: SGHRS and YFSETQ. The V gene end was trimmed by 0 bases and the J gene end by 0 bases; junction bases not matched to a gene: 7. This CDR3 is 18 amino acids long. The CDR3 loop is CASSLASGGSVAKNIQYF. DNA of the CDR3: TGCGCCAGCAGCTTGGCCAGCGGGGGGTCCGTAGCCAAAAACATTCAGTACTTC.

The gene calls are TRBV11-2 and TRBJ2-3; TRBD1 or TRBD2 may be the D gene (6 bases each). Germline V gene sequence: CDR1 SGHAT, CDR2 FQNNGV. The CDR3 sequence is 15 residues long. Trimming took off 6 bases at V and 4 bases at J, with 17 bases between the two ends. CDR3 in amino acids: CASRLQTGAPDTQYF. As DNA, the CDR3 is TGTGCCAGCAGACTTCAAACGGGGGCCCCAGATACGCAGTATTTT.

This chain links TRBV4-1 with TRBJ2-2; no clear D. This CDR3 has 15 residues. CDR1 is MGHRA and CDR2 is YSYEKL in the germline V gene. V was clipped by 1 base and J by 6 bases, with 12 bases between them. The CDR3 DNA reads TGCGCCAGCAGCCAAGCTAGTTCTTTGGCCGGGGAGCTGTTTTTT. Amino acid sequence: CASSQASSLAGELFF.

The chain combines TRBV2 with TRBJ1-2, with D hard to call. V dropped 7 bases and J dropped 2 bases, with 14 bases sitting between them. Germline CDR1 reads SNHLY; CDR2 reads FYNNEI. The CDR3 covers 14 residues. For the CDR3, the DNA is TGTGCCAGCAAAACTCAGGCTGGGAACTATGGCTACACCTTC. Protein product: CASKTQAGNYGYTF.

The genes are TRBV7-8 and TRBJ2-3; D is undetermined. Germline V gives CDR1 SGHVS, CDR2 FQNEAQ. V lost 2 bases, J lost 0 bases, and 21 bases lay in between. The CDR3 runs to 19 residues. The CDR3 sequence is CASSLPRSVGTVSTDTQYF. The CDR3 coding sequence is TGTGCCAGCAGCTTACCCAGGAGCGTCGGCACTGTTAGCACAGATACGCAGTATTTT.

This clonotype showed up just a few times. This chain links TRBV27 with TRBJ1-2; 7 bases align to TRBD1. The CDR3 runs 14 residues. Looked up from germline, CDR1 is MNHEY and CDR2 is SMNVEV (reference sequence). The ends lost 7 bases at V and 0 bases at J; junction bases unmatched: 5. CDR3 amino acids: CASKTGTANYGYTF. CDR3 DNA: TGTGCCAGCAAGACCGGGACAGCTAACTATGGCTACACCTTC.

This clonotype was counted a few times. The rearrangement joins TRBV7-2 to TRBJ2-5; perhaps D is TRBD1 or TRBD2 (5 bases each). CDR1 and CDR2 from the germline V gene are SGHTA and FQGNSA. V gave up 2 bases and J gave up 8 bases, with 12 bases separating them. CDR3 length: 13 residues. Here the CDR3 DNA reads TGTGCCAGCAGCTTATACGTCCGGGACACCCAGTACTTC. Translated: CASSLYVRDTQYF.

This clonotype turned up a few times. The chain uses TRBV4-3 and TRBJ1-5, with TRBD1 identical over 7 bases. This CDR3 comprises 17 residues. The germline V gene has CDR1 LGHNA and CDR2 YSLEER. V shed 4 bases and J 7 bases; nucleotides not matched to a gene: 16. CDR3 region: CASSRPEGDSISQPQHF. The CDR3 DNA follows: TGCGCCAGCAGCCGTCCCGAGGGGGACAGTATTAGCCAGCCCCAGCATTTT.

The genes are TRBV7-9 and TRBJ1-1; 11 bases map to TRBD1. After removal of 6 bases from V and 0 bases from J, the junction contained 3 bases not matched to a gene. Germline lookup yields CDR1 SEHNR and CDR2 FQNEAQ (reference sequence). The CDR3 has 15 residues. CDR3 loop: CASRSGQGVNTEAFF. The CDR3 DNA sequence: TGTGCCAGCAGGTCGGGACAGGGGGTGAACACTGAAGCTTTCTTT.

The chain joins TRBV5-1 to TRBJ2-6; D unresolved. This CDR3 is 15 amino acids long. V was shortened by 7 bases and J by 2 bases, with 13 bases between the two germline ends. CDR1 and CDR2 (germline): SGHRS, YFSETQ. This chain's CDR3 is CASSTGVTGANVLTF. CDR3 in DNA: TGCGCCAGCTCTACTGGGGTTACTGGGGCCAACGTCCTGACTTTC.

This clonotype showed up just once. The V gene is TRBV4-2, the J gene TRBJ2-3; 8 nucleotides line up with TRBD2. This CDR3 has 19 amino acids. Germline values: CDR1 LGHNA, CDR2 YNFKEQ. The V gene end was trimmed by 0 bases and the J gene end by 9 bases; junction bases not matched to a gene: 20. CDR3 loop: CASSQDPPTSGGKVGTQYF. In DNA, the CDR3 is TGTGCCAGCAGCCAAGATCCCCCTACCTCGGGGGGGAAAGTGGGGACGCAGTATTTT.

As regards this clonotype: It may be a read error: a sequence one base away is much more abundant. The V gene is TRBV25-1, the J gene TRBJ2-1; TRBD2 might be the D (5 bases). The DNA end favors TRBJ2-7, so the J call may be wrong. Germline-derived CDR1 and CDR2 are MGHDK and SYGVNS. The CDR3 has 13 amino acids. CDR3 amino acids: CASSSLAVDEQYF. For the CDR3, the DNA is TGTGCCAGCAGTTCCCTAGCTGTGGATGAGCAGTACTTC.

With regard to this clonotype: The junction departs from the called germline gene at one end, perhaps through a read error. This chain links TRBV29-1 with TRBJ1-2; no firm D call. Germline assignment: CDR1 SQVTM and CDR2 ANQGSEA. This CDR3 region has 12 residues. CDR3 loop: CSVKLARYGCTF. The CDR3 bases are TGCAGCGTTAAGCTCGCGAGGTATGGCTGCACCTTC.

This clonotype occurred a few times. The chain recombines TRBV7-9 with TRBJ2-4; 9 nucleotides align to TRBD1. The CDR3 covers 16 residues. V shed 5 bases and J 5 bases; nucleotides not matched to a gene: 10. Germline CDR1 SEHNR, CDR2 FQNEAQ (reference sequence). The CDR3 here is CASSPVGTGTQNIQYF. The CDR3 DNA follows: TGTGCCAGCAGCCCAGTTGGGACAGGGACCCAAAACATTCAGTACTTC.

This clonotype has just a few counts. This chain joins TRBV12-5 and TRBJ1-1, with TRBD1 matching 12 bases. V was clipped by 0 bases and J by 1 base; unmatched bases: 6. Per the germline V gene, CDR1 is LGHNT and CDR2 is FRNRAP. The CDR3 is 18 amino acids. CDR3 sequence reads: CASGLVLGTGGWNTEAFF. Written as DNA, the CDR3 is TGTGCTAGTGGTTTGGTACTCGGGACAGGGGGCTGGAACACTGAAGCTTTCTTT.

This clonotype was seen a handful of times. This chain joins TRBV6-5 and TRBJ1-2; the D is unclear. The V end lost 6 bases, the J end lost 2 bases, and 10 bases lay between the germline ends. Germline values: CDR1 MNHEY, CDR2 SVGAGI. The CDR3 sequence is 13 residues long. Written as DNA, the CDR3 is TGTGCCAGCAGAGGGCCCAGGAACTATGGCTACACCTTC. Translated, it gives CASRGPRNYGYTF.

This chain joins TRBV7-2 and TRBJ1-6, with D tentatively TRBD1 (6 bases). Germline V gives CDR1 SGHTA, CDR2 FQGNSA. With 1 base removed from V and 6 bases from J, the gap between germline ends came to 10 bases. The CDR3 has 15 amino acids. In nucleotides, the CDR3 is TGTGCCAGCAGCTTAGGCGCAGGGGCTAATTCACCCCTCCACTTT. This sequence encodes CASSLGAGANSPLHF.

A few counts support this clonotype. V and J are TRBV20-1 and TRBJ2-5; D perhaps matches TRBD2 (6 bases). CDR1 DFQATT and CDR2 SNEGSKA come from the germline V gene (reference sequence). The CDR3 has 15 amino acids. Between the trimmed V and J ends, which lost 6 bases and 5 bases, there was a span of 22 bases. CDR3 sequence reads: CSAFPGELHPETQYF. The CDR3 DNA follows: TGCAGTGCGTTCCCGGGGGAGCTTCACCCGGAGACCCAGTACTTC.

This chain uses TRBV2 with TRBJ1-6; D possibly corresponds to TRBD1 (5 bases). V dropped 6 bases and J dropped 9 bases, with 15 bases sitting between them. Per germline, CDR1 SNHLY and CDR2 FYNNEI. The CDR3 spans 14 residues. The CDR3 protein is CASSEGTRSSPLHF. The CDR3 DNA sequence: TGTGCCAGCAGCGAGGGGACTCGCAGTTCACCCCTCCACTTT.

The chain combines TRBV2 with TRBJ1-3; unclear D gene. This CDR3 spans 16 amino acids. Per the germline V gene, CDR1 is SNHLY and CDR2 is FYNNEI. V gave up 6 bases and J gave up 0 bases, with 15 bases separating them. CDR3 residues: CASSPRGGPSGNTIYF. The CDR3 nucleotides are TGTGCCAGCAGCCCCCGCGGAGGCCCCTCTGGAAACACCATATATTTT.